The present T cell receptor beta chain was sequenced within a study of blood T cell repertoires in COVID-19. The repertoire was sequenced with immunoSEQ multiplex PCR; TCRdb's copy has only in-frame clones and lacks some. The table includes fewer than 250,000 clones, around 80% detected once. The CDR3 has 16 residues. V shed 4 bases and J 7 bases; nucleotides not matched to a gene: 12. The V gene's germline CDR1 is SGHTA and CDR2 FQGNSA. This rearrangement joins TRBV7-2 to TRBJ1-2, with 10 positions matching TRBD1. The sequence was obtained from a man aged 45-65 years with active or convalescent COVID-19. The specimen was peripheral blood. The CDR3 protein is CASSSDPGTGAPGYTF. Here the CDR3 DNA reads TGTGCCAGCAGCTCAGACCCCGGGACAGGGGCGCCTGGCTACACCTTC.